The T cell receptor (beta chain) under discussion was sequenced for a study of blood T cell repertoires in COVID-19. Study-wide context: The origin of the acute and convalescent COVID-19 samples was the United States, Italy and Spain. T cells, B-cell-depleted T cells, or PBMCs provided the cDNA or gDNA that served as material.

Source study methods: Amplifying reference gene primers gave estimates of nucleated cell counts. The protocol was immunoSEQ multiplex PCR, while the TCRdb copy is restricted to in-frame clones and leaves out a portion. D and trimming come from the DNA, and the V and J calls and clone size come from that table. The sample has around 290,000 clones; around 87% are singletons. The CDR3 length is 14 residues. J gave up 3 bases and V 4 bases, and 4 bases lay outside the gene matches. The chain joins TRBV5-3 to TRBJ2-7; TRBD1 aligns across 10 bases. TRBV5-3 is annotated as an ORF whose role is uncertain. The sequence was collected from a woman aged 45 to 65 who had recovered from COVID-19. Input material: peripheral blood. CDR3 DNA sequence: TGTGCCAGAAGCCTCCGGGACAGGGGCTACGAGCAGTACTTC. It encodes CARSLRDRGYEQYF.